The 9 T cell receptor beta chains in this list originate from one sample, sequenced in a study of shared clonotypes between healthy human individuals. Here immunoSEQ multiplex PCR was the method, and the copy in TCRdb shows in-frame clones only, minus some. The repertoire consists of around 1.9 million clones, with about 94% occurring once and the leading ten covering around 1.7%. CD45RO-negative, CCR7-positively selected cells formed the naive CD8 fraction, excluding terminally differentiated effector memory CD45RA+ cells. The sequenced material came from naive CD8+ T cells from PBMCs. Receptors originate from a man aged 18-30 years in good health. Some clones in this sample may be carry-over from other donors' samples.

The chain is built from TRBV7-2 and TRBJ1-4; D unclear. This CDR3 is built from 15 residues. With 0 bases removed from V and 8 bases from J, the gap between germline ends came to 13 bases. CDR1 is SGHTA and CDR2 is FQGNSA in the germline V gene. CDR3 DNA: TGTGCCAGCAGCTTAGCGGGGTCAATTGGGGAAAAACTGTTTTTT. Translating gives CASSLAGSIGEKLFF.

CDR3 nucleotide sequence: TGTGCCAGCAGCACCAGGGGGTGGTCTGGGGCCAACGTCCTGACTTTC. Amino acids: CASSTRGWSGANVLTF. The rearrangement joins TRBV9 to TRBJ2-6, with TRBD1 identical over 7 bases. The CDR3 extends over 16 amino acids. The junction had 5 bases not matched to a gene; V was cut back by 4 bases and J by 1 base. Germline V gene sequence: CDR1 SGDLS, CDR2 YYNGEE.

The CDR3 DNA reads TGTGCCAGCAGCTTGGGTCCAGGGGAAACCTACGAGCAGTACTTC. Translated, it gives CASSLGPGETYEQYF. This chain links TRBV13 with TRBJ2-7, with D possibly TRBD1 on 6 matching bases. Trimming took off 3 bases at V and 2 bases at J, with 14 bases between the two ends. Germline V gives CDR1 PRHDT, CDR2 FYEKMQ (reference sequence). The CDR3 is made up of 15 amino acids. Combining the CDR3 with reference TRBV13 and TRBJ2-7 gives the whole variable domain AAGVIQSPRHLIKEKRETATLKCYPIPRHDTVYWYQQGPGQDPQFLISFYEKMQSDKGSIPDRFSAQQFSDYHSELNMSSLELGDSALYFCASSLGPGETYEQYFGPGTRLTVT.

CDR3 region: CASSTRGYEQYF. CDR3 coding DNA: TGTGCCAGCAGCACCCGAGGGTACGAGCAGTACTTC. This rearrangement joins TRBV5-4 to TRBJ2-7; possible D gene TRBD2, 5 bases. V lost 4 bases to trimming and J lost 4 bases, with 9 bases between them. This CDR3 has 12 amino acids. Germline V lookup: CDR1 SGHNT, CDR2 YYREEE (reference sequence). Full variable domain (rest looked up from reference TRBV5-4 and TRBJ2-7): ETGVTQSPTHLIKTRGQQVTLRCSSQSGHNTVSWYQQALGQGPQFIFQYYREEENGRGNFPPRFSGLQFPNYSSELNVNALELDDSALYLCASSTRGYEQYFGPGTRLTVT.

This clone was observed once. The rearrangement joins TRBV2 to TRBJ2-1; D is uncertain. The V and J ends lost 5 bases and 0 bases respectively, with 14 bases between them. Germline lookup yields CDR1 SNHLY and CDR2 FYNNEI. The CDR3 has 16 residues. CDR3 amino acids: CASSHRAVRSYNEQFF. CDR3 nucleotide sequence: TGTGCCAGCAGTCACCGGGCGGTGCGCTCCTACAATGAGCAGTTCTTC.

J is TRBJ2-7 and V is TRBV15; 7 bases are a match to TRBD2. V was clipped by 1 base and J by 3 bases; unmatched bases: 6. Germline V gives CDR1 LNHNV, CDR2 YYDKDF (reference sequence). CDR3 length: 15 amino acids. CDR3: CATSRVRETVYEQYF. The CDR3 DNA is TGTGCCACCAGCAGAGTGCGGGAGACGGTCTACGAGCAGTACTTC.

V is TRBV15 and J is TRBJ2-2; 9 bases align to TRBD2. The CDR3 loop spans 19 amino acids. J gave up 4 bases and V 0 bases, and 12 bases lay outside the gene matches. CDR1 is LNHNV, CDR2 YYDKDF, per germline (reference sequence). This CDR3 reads CATSRESLAGESFTGELFF. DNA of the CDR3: TGTGCCACCAGCAGAGAGAGTTTAGCGGGAGAGAGTTTCACCGGGGAGCTGTTTTTT.

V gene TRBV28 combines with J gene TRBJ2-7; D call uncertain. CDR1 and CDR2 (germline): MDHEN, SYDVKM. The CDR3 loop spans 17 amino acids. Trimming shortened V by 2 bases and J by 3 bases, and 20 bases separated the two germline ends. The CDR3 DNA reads TGTGCCAGCAGTTTAGGGTACAGCGTCCTAACCCACTACGAGCAGTACTTC. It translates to CASSLGYSVLTHYEQYF.

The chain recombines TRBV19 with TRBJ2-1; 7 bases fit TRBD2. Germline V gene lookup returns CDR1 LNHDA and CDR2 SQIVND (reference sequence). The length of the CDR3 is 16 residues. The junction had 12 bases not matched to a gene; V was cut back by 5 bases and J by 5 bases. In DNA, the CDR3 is TGTGCCAGTAGTCAAATTTTGCTAGCGGATCACAATGAGCAGTTCTTC. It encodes CASSQILLADHNEQFF.